The rows below give T cell receptor beta chains drawn from one sample of a study of blood T cell repertoires in COVID-19. Here immunoSEQ multiplex PCR was the method, and the copy in TCRdb shows in-frame clones only, minus some. The sample shows more than 60,000 clones, around 91% of them seen only once. The sequenced sample consisted of peripheral blood. The receptors here all came from a human donor in a cohort sampled during active COVID-19. The CDR3 runs from the conserved cysteine through the conserved F or W. D genes are given only for firm matches. Expanded clones are given a class, and other clones once, few, many or no size at all.

>TRBJ1-2|.|.|TRBV10-2
TGCGCCAGCAGTGAGTCGAGACAGGAATACTATGGCTACACCTTC
CASSESRQEYYGYTF
>TRBJ1-5|.|.|TRBV18
TGTGCCAGCTCACGAAAGCCCCAGGGAGGTCAGCCCCAGCATTTT
CASSRKPQGGQPQHF
>TRBJ1-1|TRBD1|.|TRBV6-1
TGTGCCAGCGGACAGGGGATTACTGAAGCTTTCTTT
CASGQGITEAFF
>TRBJ2-4|.|.|TRBV7-2
TGTGCCAGCAGTCCGGGACAGGGCGGGAGGGCCAAAAACATTCAGTACTTC
CASSPGQGGRAKNIQYF
>TRBJ1-6|TRBD1|.|TRBV3-1/TRBV3-2
TGTGCCAGCAGCCAAGCTCAGACAGGGCATAATTCACCCCTCCACTTT
CASSQAQTGHNSPLHF
>TRBJ2-3|.|.|TRBV19
TGTGCCAGTAGTATAGAGCGGGATTTTAGCACAGATACGCAGTATTTT
CASSIERDFSTDTQYF
>TRBJ2-3|.|large|TRBV4-2
TGTGCCAGCAGCCAAGATAGGTCGGGGGGCTCAGATACGCAGTATTTT
CASSQDRSGGSDTQYF
>TRBJ2-3|.|once|TRBV27
TGTGCCAGCAGTGTTCAGGGCTTTGATACGCAGTATTTT
CASSVQGFDTQYF
>TRBJ1-4|TRBD1|.|TRBV5-6
TGTGCCAGCAGCTTGTGGCGGACAGGGGTCGGAAAACTGTTTTTT
CASSLWRTGVGKLFF
>TRBJ2-7|TRBD1|.|TRBV29-1
TGCAGCGTTGTTGCGACAGGGTGGGAGCAGTACTTC
CSVVATGWEQYF
>TRBJ2-1|TRBD2|.|TRBV4-3
TGCGCCAGCAGCCAGGCGGGAGGACCCTACAATGAGCAGTTCTTC
CASSQAGGPYNEQFF
>TRBJ2-2|.|.|TRBV7-6
TGTGCCAGCAGTCCCCCGGTGGGGGGTCACACCGGGGAGCTGTTTTTT
CASSPPVGGHTGELFF
>TRBJ2-7|.|.|TRBV5-1
TGCGCCAGCAGCTTGGTGAGGACCTACGAGCAGTACTTC
CASSLVRTYEQYF
>TRBJ2-3|TRBD2|.|TRBV7-3
TGTGCCAGCAGCTTAACGTCGAGCGGGGGTTTCGCAGATACGCAGTATTTT
CASSLTSSGGFADTQYF
>TRBJ1-1|TRBD1|.|TRBV5-1
TGCGCCAGCAGCTTGACAGGGGGCGCGTGGACTGAAGCTTTCTTT
CASSLTGGAWTEAFF
>TRBJ1-2|TRBD1|.|TRBV5-5
TGTGCCAGCAGCGTCGGGACAGGGGGTTGGTATGGCTACACCTTC
CASSVGTGGWYGYTF
>TRBJ2-7|TRBD1|.|TRBV19
TGTGCCAGTAGGGAACAGGGGGCGAGCTCCTACGAGCAGTACTTC
CASREQGASSYEQYF
>TRBJ2-5|.|.|TRBV3-1/TRBV3-2
TGTGCCAGCAGCCAGGCCTGGGGGGGCCTGAGTCTCCAAGAGACCCAGTACTTC
CASSQAWGGLSLQETQYF
>TRBJ2-1|.|once|TRBV6-2/TRBV6-3
TGTGCCAGCAGTCCCGGACAATACAATGAGCAGTTCTTC
CASSPGQYNEQFF
>TRBJ1-2|.|.|TRBV30
TGTGCCTGGAGTGGGACGGGGAAATATGGCTACACCTTC
CAWSGTGKYGYTF
>TRBJ2-1|TRBD2|.|TRBV10-3
TGTGCCATCAGTGAGGGACTAGCGGTCAACAATGAGCAGTTCTTC
CAISEGLAVNNEQFF
>TRBJ2-1|.|.|TRBV29-1
TGCAGCGTTGTTCAGGGTAGCCTCGGTGGGTTCTTC
CSVVQGSLGGFF
>TRBJ2-3|TRBD1|.|TRBV11-2
TGTGCCAGCAGCCTGGGACAGCTTAGCACAGATACGCAGTATTTT
CASSLGQLSTDTQYF
>TRBJ2-2|TRBD1|.|TRBV5-1
TGCGCCAGTACAGGGGGGATCACCGGGGAGCTGTTTTTT
CASTGGITGELFF
>TRBJ2-1|.|.|TRBV27
TGTGCCAGCAGTGCAATCAAACAGCGGAGCTCCTACAATGAGCAGTTCTTC
CASSAIKQRSSYNEQFF
>TRBJ2-3|TRBD2|.|TRBV10-3
TGTGCCATCAGTGACTCGACTAGCGGGGGGCTGTTCGGTACGCAGTATTTT
CAISDSTSGGLFGTQYF
>TRBJ1-1|TRBD1|.|TRBV5-1
TGCGCCAGCAGCGAACAGGGGTCGAACACTGAAGCTTTCTTT
CASSEQGSNTEAFF
>TRBJ1-4|.|.|TRBV7-9
TGTGCCAGCAGCTTAGCTCAGGGAGGGGATGAAAAACTGTTTTTT
CASSLAQGGDEKLFF
>TRBJ1-5|TRBD1|.|TRBV7-8
TGTGCCAGCAGCTTACCCGGGACAGGGGTATATAGCAATCAGCCCCAGCATTTT
CASSLPGTGVYSNQPQHF
>TRBJ1-4|TRBD1|.|TRBV6-6
TGTGCCAGCAGATACACAGGGGACCTAAGTGAAAAACTGTTTTTT
CASRYTGDLSEKLFF
>TRBJ1-2|.|few|TRBV7-9
TGTGCCAGCAGCTTAGAGGGACTGACCTCTTACTACACCTTC
CASSLEGLTSYYTF
>TRBJ1-1|.|.|TRBV18
TGTGCCAGCTCACCTTTCACAGGTTACACTGAAGCTTTCTTT
CASSPFTGYTEAFF
>TRBJ2-7|.|.|TRBV5-1
TGCGCCAGCAGCTACGTCAGGGGATCCTACGAGCAGTACTTC
CASSYVRGSYEQYF
>TRBJ2-5|TRBD2|.|TRBV12-5
TGTGCTAGTGGTTCGGGACTAGCGGGGGCCCCACTAATGGCCCAGTACTTC
CASGSGLAGAPLMAQYF
>TRBJ1-1|.|once|TRBV19
TGTGCCAGTAGTATCTGGCTCGGGAGTGACACTGAAGCTTTCTTT
CASSIWLGSDTEAFF
>TRBJ1-2|.|.|TRBV5-8
TGTGCCAGCAGCTTGGTCGGCGGCCCCTTTCGCTACACCTTC
CASSLVGGPFRYTF
>TRBJ2-7|TRBD1|.|TRBV19
TGTGCCAGTACCCCAAGAGGACAGGGCTACGAGCAGTACTTC
CASTPRGQGYEQYF